This TCR beta chain stems from a study of identical twins. A single record per CDR3 protein comes from TCRdb applying MiXCR to the 5' RACE reads. The table includes 450,000 to 500,000 distinct CDR3 sequences, 13% to 15% detected once. The CDR3 has 15 residues. The V end lost 8 bases, the J end lost 0 bases, and 16 bases lay between the germline ends. This sample also appeared in a second study, on yellow fever vaccine responses in identical twins.

The sequence derives from a woman in her late teens or twenties in good health. Sample: CD4+ T cells sorted from blood. This chain joins TRBV12-3 or TRBV12-4 and TRBJ1-1; D is possibly TRBD1 (5 bases). CDR3 sequence (DNA): TGTGCCAGCTCTAGGGACTGGGGACTGAACACTGAAGCTTTCTTT. It specifies CASSRDWGLNTEAFF.